The 2 T cell receptor beta chains listed next were all sequenced from one sample in a study of T cell repertoires in cytomegalovirus infection. TCRdb reprocessed the reads with MiXCR, giving one entry per CDR3 protein. In the table there are about 740,000 distinct CDR3 sequences, roughly a third of which are singletons. Sequenced: PBMCs. All receptors derive from a human donor in good health (CMV status not recorded). Some clones in this sample may be carry-over from other donors' samples.

V gene TRBV7-8 combines with J gene TRBJ2-7; D is possibly TRBD1 (7 bases). V shed 5 bases and J shed 2 bases, with 25 bases lying between them. The V gene's germline CDR1 is SGHVS and CDR2 FQNEAQ. CDR3 length: 18 amino acids. The CDR3 spells CASSPKRGLGREAYEQYF. The DNA for the CDR3 is TGTGCCAGCAGCCCCAAAAGGGGGCTAGGCAGGGAGGCCTACGAGCAGTACTTC. The entire variable domain, with the rest obtained from reference TRBV7-8 and TRBJ2-7, is as follows: GAGVSQSPRYKVAKRGQDVALRCDPISGHVSLFWYQQALGQGPEFLTYFQNEAQLDKSGLPSDRFFAERPEGSVSTLKIQRTQQEDSAVYLCASSPKRGLGREAYEQYFGPGTRLTVT.

V and J are TRBV20-1 and TRBJ2-1, with 11 bases aligning to TRBD2. CDR3 length: 14 residues. V lost 5 bases and J lost 10; bases outside the gene matches: 10. The germline gives CDR1 DFQATT, CDR2 SNEGSKA (reference sequence). The CDR3 sequence is CSAQGTSGPLEQFF. CDR3 bases: TGCAGTGCTCAGGGGACTAGCGGTCCCTTAGAGCAGTTCTTC.